The 6 T cell receptor beta chains listed next were all sequenced from one sample in a study of metastatic and nonmetastatic thyroid tumors. Thyroid surgery had not been preceded by any treatment in any patient. TCRdb called clones again from the PCR reads with MiXCR. The table has some 8,500 clones, 35% seen once. Sequenced sample: tumor tissue. These receptors were collected from a female donor with papillary thyroid cancer or a benign thyroid nodule (not recorded which). Some clones in this sample may be carry-over from other donors' samples.

This clone was found many times. The chain is built from TRBV7-3 and TRBJ2-1; 8 nucleotides match TRBD2. The germline CDR1 and CDR2 sequences are SGHTA and FQGTGA. The CDR3 sequence is 15 residues long. Unmatched junction bases numbered 6, after V lost 2 bases and J lost 6 bases. The CDR3 loop reads CASSLLGGGLNEQFF. The CDR3, as DNA: TGTGCCAGCAGCTTACTTGGCGGGGGGCTCAATGAGCAGTTCTTC. The full variable domain, rest sourced from reference TRBV7-3 and TRBJ2-1, is GAGVSQTPSNKVTEKGKYVELRCDPISGHTALYWYRQSLGQGPEFLIYFQGTGAADDSGLPNDRFFAVRPEGSVSTLKIQRTERGDSAVYLCASSLLGGGLNEQFFGPGTRLTVL.

The CDR3 spells CASLRRSGELFF. In DNA, the CDR3 is TGTGCCAGTCTTAGACGGTCCGGGGAGCTGTTTTTT. The chain employs TRBV19 and TRBJ2-2; no reliable D call. The CDR3 length is 12 residues. Germline V gene lookup returns CDR1 LNHDA and CDR2 SQIVND (reference sequence). Trimming left V 8 bases short and J 6 bases short, with 10 bases between.

By its share, this clone is medium-sized. The chain employs TRBV19 and TRBJ2-1; TRBD2 matches 14 bases. V dropped 4 bases and J dropped 6; count of bases not matched to a gene: 14. CDR1 and CDR2 from the germline V gene are LNHDA and SQIVND (reference sequence). This CDR3 contains 19 residues. The CDR3: CASSSGLAGGHLRANEQFF. The CDR3, as DNA: TGTGCCAGTAGTAGTGGACTAGCGGGGGGCCACCTGAGGGCCAATGAGCAGTTCTTC.

V and J are TRBV4-1 and TRBJ2-6; 8 positions agree with TRBD2. Trimming took 7 bases from V and 5 from J; bases not matched to a gene: 4. Germline V CDR1 and CDR2: MGHRA, YSYEKL. The CDR3 is 14 residues long. The CDR3 protein is CASTGGPRANVLTF. CDR3 nucleotides: TGCGCCAGCACGGGGGGGCCTAGGGCCAACGTCCTGACTTTC.

The table lists this clone with a few counts. The V and J genes are TRBV6-9 and TRBJ2-2; TRBD1 aligns across 9 bases. J gave up 5 bases and V 2 bases, and 6 bases lay outside the gene matches. The CDR3 is made up of 16 amino acids. Germline CDR1 MNHGY, CDR2 SVAAGI. The CDR3 sequence: CASSYPGQGRTGELFF. The CDR3 DNA sequence: TGTGCCAGCAGTTATCCGGGACAGGGTAGGACCGGGGAGCTGTTTTTT.

This chain joins TRBV2 and TRBJ1-1; TRBD1 might be the D (6 bases). Trimming stripped 5 bases from V and 1 base from J, with 11 bases between. The CDR3 contains 14 residues. Germline-derived CDR1 and CDR2 are SNHLY and FYNNEI. The CDR3 bases are TGTGCCAGCAGTTATCGGACAGAGAACACTGAAGCTTTCTTT. Translation: CASSYRTENTEAFF.